This paragraph covers one TCR beta chain sequence. CDR3 length: 14 residues. V dropped 5 bases and J dropped 2 bases, with 12 bases sitting between them. The germline CDR1 and CDR2 sequences are SEHNR and FQNEAQ (reference sequence). The entry originates in a study of blood T cell repertoires in COVID-19. The method was immunoSEQ multiplex PCR; TCRdb's version includes in-frame clones alone and lacks a portion of them. This table has almost 250,000 clones, about 89% appearing once. The chain combines TRBV7-9 with TRBJ1-2; tentatively, D is TRBD1 (5 bases). The source is a woman under 40 who had recovered from COVID-19. Sequenced: PBMCs or T cells enriched from blood (not recorded which). In nucleotides, the CDR3 is TGTGCCAGCAGCCGCGGGACGGCAAACTATGGCTACACCTTC. Amino acids: CASSRGTANYGYTF.